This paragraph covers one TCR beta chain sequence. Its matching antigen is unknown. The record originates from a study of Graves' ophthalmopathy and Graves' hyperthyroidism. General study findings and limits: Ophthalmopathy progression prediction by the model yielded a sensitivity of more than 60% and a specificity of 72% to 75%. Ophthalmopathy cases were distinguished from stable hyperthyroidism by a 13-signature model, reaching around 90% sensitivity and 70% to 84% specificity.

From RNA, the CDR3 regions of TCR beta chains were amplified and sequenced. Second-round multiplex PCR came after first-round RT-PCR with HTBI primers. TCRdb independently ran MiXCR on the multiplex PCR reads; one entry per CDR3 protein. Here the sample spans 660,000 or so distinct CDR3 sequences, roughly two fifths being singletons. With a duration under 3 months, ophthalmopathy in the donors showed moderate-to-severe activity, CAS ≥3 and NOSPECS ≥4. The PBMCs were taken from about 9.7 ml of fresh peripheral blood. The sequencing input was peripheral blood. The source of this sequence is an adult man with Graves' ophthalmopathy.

CDR3 nucleotides: TGTGCCAGCAGGCCAGCGGGGGGGGGGTCCGGGGAGCTGTTTTTT. It encodes CASRPAGGGSGELFF. The chain employs TRBV9 and TRBJ2-2, with TRBD2 matching over 10 bases. V was clipped by 5 bases and J by 6 bases; unmatched bases: 7. The CDR3 length is 15 residues. The V gene's germline CDR1 is SGDLS and CDR2 YYNGEE.